Listed below are T cell receptor beta chains from one sample, sequenced in a study of T-cell reconstitution after alpha-beta-depleted transplantation in children. TCRdb used MiXCR to reprocess the PCR reads, holding one entry per CDR3 protein. Of approximately 110,000 distinct CDR3 sequences in the sample, around 23% were seen once. This sample comprised PBMCs, mostly from graft donor cells, obtained 180 days after TCRalphabeta/CD19-depleted stem cell transplant. These receptors came from a male patient under 10 years old who had a stem cell transplant for chronic granulomatous disease, so the T cells may come from the graft donor. Each CDR3 is given with its conserved first and last residue. The D gene is left open where the match is weak. Clone size appears in some rows only: once, few, many, or a class for an expanded clone.

CDR3 protein,CDR3 DNA,D gene,CDR3 length,V gene,clone size,J gene
CASSLVSSGGPYNEQFF,TGTGCCAGCAGCTTAGTATCGTCAGGGGGTCCCTACAATGAGCAGTTCTTC,TRBD1,17,TRBV7-2,many,TRBJ2-1
CASSYPGHNEQFF,TGTGCCAGCAGTTATCCAGGGCACAATGAGCAGTTCTTC,NA,13,TRBV12-3/TRBV12-4,many,TRBJ2-1
CASSFPGLAAQETQYF,TGTGCCAGCAGTTTCCCCGGACTAGCGGCTCAAGAGACCCAGTACTTC,TRBD2,16,TRBV28,many,TRBJ2-5
CASSQLGQGSGYTF,TGTGCCAGCAGCCAATTGGGGCAGGGGTCCGGCTACACCTTC,NA,14,TRBV7-6,few,TRBJ1-2
CSARKRLAGAYEQFF,TGCAGTGCTAGAAAAAGACTAGCGGGAGCATATGAGCAGTTCTTC,TRBD2,15,TRBV20-1,NA,TRBJ2-1
CASSLSQNTEAFF,TGTGCCAGCAGTTTAAGCCAGAACACTGAAGCTTTCTTT,NA,13,TRBV12-3/TRBV12-4,NA,TRBJ1-1
CASSLVSLAGETQYF,TGTGCCAGCAGCTTAGTTTCCCTAGCGGGAGAGACCCAGTACTTC,TRBD2,15,TRBV7-2,NA,TRBJ2-5
CATHRDPRYNEQFF,TGTGCCACTCACCGGGACCCTCGATACAATGAGCAGTTCTTC,NA,14,TRBV10-3,many,TRBJ2-1
CASSASGGSNTGELFF,TGTGCCAGCAGCGCCAGCGGGGGGTCGAACACCGGGGAGCTGTTTTTT,TRBD2,16,TRBV9,many,TRBJ2-2
CASNRPINQPQHF,TGTGCCAGCAACCGGCCAATCAATCAGCCCCAGCATTTT,NA,13,TRBV28,many,TRBJ1-5
CATSSEPLFHEQYF,TGTGCCACCAGCAGTGAGCCCCTGTTCCACGAGCAGTACTTC,NA,14,TRBV15,NA,TRBJ2-7
CASSEARLFGDEQYF,TGTGCCAGCAGTGAAGCGCGTTTATTTGGCGACGAGCAGTACTTC,NA,15,TRBV2,many,TRBJ2-7
CASSGAGRSMNTEAFF,TGTGCCAGCAGCGGCGCAGGGCGATCCATGAACACTGAAGCTTTCTTT,NA,16,TRBV5-6,many,TRBJ1-1
CASSSGPDTQYF,TGTGCCAGCAGTTCCGGGCCAGATACGCAGTATTTT,NA,12,TRBV6-6,NA,TRBJ2-3
CASKQTSGRLNEQFF,TGTGCCAGCAAACAGACTAGCGGGAGGCTCAATGAGCAGTTCTTC,TRBD2,15,TRBV6-2/TRBV6-3,few,TRBJ2-1
CASSQASRGYEQYF,TGTGCCAGCAGCCAAGCCTCCAGGGGGTACGAGCAGTACTTC,TRBD1,14,TRBV3-1,NA,TRBJ2-7
CASTGVTDTQYF,TGCGCCAGCACCGGGGTCACAGATACGCAGTATTTT,NA,12,TRBV5-1,NA,TRBJ2-3
CASSHTRLAGEYEQYF,TGTGCCAGCAGCCACACACGACTAGCGGGGGAATACGAGCAGTACTTC,TRBD2,16,TRBV7-2,many,TRBJ2-7
CATSDPPTSGGGSEQFF,TGTGCCACCAGTGATCCCCCGACTAGCGGGGGGGGGAGTGAGCAGTTCTTC,TRBD2,17,TRBV24-1,NA,TRBJ2-1
CATSDLFHRAGNTIYF,TGTGCCACCAGTGATTTATTTCACAGAGCTGGAAACACCATATATTTT,NA,16,TRBV24-1,many,TRBJ1-3
CASSAPGTGVSYGYTF,TGTGCCAGCAGTGCCCCCGGGACAGGGGTATCCTATGGCTACACCTTC,TRBD1,16,TRBV12-3/TRBV12-4,few,TRBJ1-2
CASSSMGLGDTDTQYF,TGTGCCAGCAGCTCAATGGGACTAGGTGACACAGATACGCAGTATTTT,TRBD2,16,TRBV7-8,few,TRBJ2-3
CASSSRTEHNSPLHF,TGCGCCAGCAGCTCAAGGACGGAACATAATTCACCCCTCCACTTT,NA,15,TRBV5-1,NA,TRBJ1-6
CSARGDGAYEQYF,TGCAGTGCTAGAGGGGACGGGGCCTACGAGCAGTACTTC,NA,13,TRBV20-1,many,TRBJ2-7
CASSPEGNEQFF,TGTGCCAGCAGCCCGGAAGGGAATGAGCAGTTCTTC,NA,12,TRBV6-5,many,TRBJ2-1
CASRPDRGRGYEQYF,TGTGCCAGCAGACCGGACAGGGGTCGGGGTTACGAGCAGTACTTC,TRBD1,15,TRBV6-1,few,TRBJ2-7
CASSQDHSSGGEDTQYF,TGCGCCAGCAGCCAAGATCATTCTAGCGGGGGGGAAGATACGCAGTATTTT,TRBD2,17,TRBV4-3,NA,TRBJ2-3
CASSSRDRGGNQPQHF,TGTGCCAGCAGTTCCCGGGACAGAGGTGGCAATCAGCCCCAGCATTTT,TRBD1,16,TRBV6-5,many,TRBJ1-5
CASRIETEAFF,TGCGCCAGCAGGATTGAGACTGAAGCTTTCTTT,NA,11,TRBV10-2,NA,TRBJ1-1
CASQAGSGANVLTF,TGTGCCAGTCAGGCCGGCTCTGGGGCCAACGTCCTGACTTTC,NA,14,TRBV6-5,many,TRBJ2-6
CSAREVEKLFF,TGCAGTGCTAGAGAGGTCGAAAAACTGTTTTTT,NA,11,TRBV20-1,many,TRBJ1-4
CASSLSGNYEQYF,TGCGCCAGCAGCTTGTCAGGGAACTACGAGCAGTACTTC,NA,13,TRBV5-1,NA,TRBJ2-7
CASSIIAGVGTDTQYF,TGTGCCAGCAGCATAATAGCGGGGGTGGGGACAGATACGCAGTATTTT,TRBD2,16,TRBV7-2,once,TRBJ2-3
CASRSGTSGYNEQFF,TGTGCCAGCAGGTCCGGGACTAGCGGATACAATGAGCAGTTCTTC,TRBD2,15,TRBV6-1,many,TRBJ2-1
CSARESTWNTQYF,TGCAGTGCTAGAGAGTCTACCTGGAATACGCAGTATTTT,NA,13,TRBV20-1,NA,TRBJ2-3
CASSLAPGLIQETQYF,TGTGCCAGCAGCTTAGCGCCAGGTCTGATCCAAGAGACCCAGTACTTC,NA,16,TRBV7-9,many,TRBJ2-5
CASSFLTGSNTEAFF,TGCGCCAGCAGCTTCCTGACAGGGTCGAACACTGAAGCTTTCTTT,TRBD1,15,TRBV5-1,NA,TRBJ1-1
CSARGRGTTGELFF,TGCAGTGCTAGGGGCAGGGGAACCACCGGGGAGCTGTTTTTT,NA,14,TRBV20-1,few,TRBJ2-2
CSANQGANYGYTF,TGCAGTGCAAATCAGGGGGCTAACTATGGCTACACCTTC,TRBD1,13,TRBV20-1,NA,TRBJ1-2
CASSESFSYEQYF,TGTGCCAGTAGTGAGTCTTTCTCCTACGAGCAGTACTTC,NA,13,TRBV19,NA,TRBJ2-7
CASSYIWQGNVDQPQHF,TGTGCCAGCAGTTACATCTGGCAGGGGAATGTAGATCAGCCCCAGCATTTT,NA,17,TRBV6-5,few,TRBJ1-5
CATLVPGAGNTEAFF,TGTGCCACCTTGGTGCCGGGGGCGGGGAACACTGAAGCTTTCTTT,NA,15,TRBV12-3/TRBV12-4,NA,TRBJ1-1
CASSDSTGSGANVLTF,TGTGCCAGCAGTGACTCGACAGGCTCTGGGGCCAACGTCCTGACTTTC,NA,16,TRBV6-4,few,TRBJ2-6
CSARMGTRPYEQYF,TGCAGTGCTAGAATGGGGACTAGGCCCTACGAGCAGTACTTC,TRBD2,14,TRBV20-1,many,TRBJ2-7
CASIDGLTNTEAFF,TGTGCCAGCATAGATGGACTAACGAACACTGAAGCTTTCTTT,NA,14,TRBV28,many,TRBJ1-1
CASSLAARGPGNTEAFF,TGCGCCAGCAGCTTGGCGGCCAGGGGGCCAGGGAACACTGAAGCTTTCTTT,TRBD1,17,TRBV5-1,few,TRBJ1-1